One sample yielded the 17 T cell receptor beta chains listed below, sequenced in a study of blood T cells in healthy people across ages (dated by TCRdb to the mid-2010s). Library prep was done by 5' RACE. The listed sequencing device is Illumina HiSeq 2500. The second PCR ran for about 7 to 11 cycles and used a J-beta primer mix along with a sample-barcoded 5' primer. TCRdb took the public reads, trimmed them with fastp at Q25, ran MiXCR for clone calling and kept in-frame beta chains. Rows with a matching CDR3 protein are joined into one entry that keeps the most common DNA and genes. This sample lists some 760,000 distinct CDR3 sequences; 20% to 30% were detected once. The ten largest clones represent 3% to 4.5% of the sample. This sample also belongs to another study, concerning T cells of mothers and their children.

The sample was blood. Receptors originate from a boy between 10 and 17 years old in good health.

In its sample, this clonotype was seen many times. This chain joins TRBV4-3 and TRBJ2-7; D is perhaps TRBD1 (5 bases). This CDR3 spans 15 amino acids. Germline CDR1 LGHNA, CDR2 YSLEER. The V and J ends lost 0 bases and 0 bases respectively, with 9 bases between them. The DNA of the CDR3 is TGCGCCAGCAGCCAAGAAGACGACAGCTCCTACGAGCAGTACTTC. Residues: CASSQEDDSSYEQYF.

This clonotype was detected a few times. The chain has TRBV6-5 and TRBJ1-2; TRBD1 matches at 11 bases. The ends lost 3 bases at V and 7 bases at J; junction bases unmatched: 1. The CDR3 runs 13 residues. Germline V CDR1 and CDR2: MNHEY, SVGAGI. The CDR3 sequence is CASSYGQGAGYTF. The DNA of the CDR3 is TGTGCCAGCAGTTATGGACAGGGGGCTGGCTACACCTTC.

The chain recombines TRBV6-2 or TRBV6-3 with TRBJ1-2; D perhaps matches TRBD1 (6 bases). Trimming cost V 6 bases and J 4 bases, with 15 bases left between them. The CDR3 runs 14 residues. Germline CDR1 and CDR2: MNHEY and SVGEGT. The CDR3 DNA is TGTGCCAGCAGAGGCGGACAGCGAATCTATGGCTACACCTTC. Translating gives CASRGGQRIYGYTF.

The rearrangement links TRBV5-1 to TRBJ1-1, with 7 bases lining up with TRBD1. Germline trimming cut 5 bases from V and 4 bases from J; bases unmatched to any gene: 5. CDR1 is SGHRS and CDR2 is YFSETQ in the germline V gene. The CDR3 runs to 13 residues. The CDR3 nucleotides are TGCGCCAGCAGTTTACAGGGGCCCACTGAAGCTTTCTTT. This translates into CASSLQGPTEAFF. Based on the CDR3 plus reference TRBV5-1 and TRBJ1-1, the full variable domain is KAGVTQTPRYLIKTRGQQVTLSCSPISGHRSVSWYQQTPGQGLQFLFEYFSETQRNKGNFPGRFSGRQFSNSRSEMNVSTLELGDSALYLCASSLQGPTEAFFGQGTRLTVV.

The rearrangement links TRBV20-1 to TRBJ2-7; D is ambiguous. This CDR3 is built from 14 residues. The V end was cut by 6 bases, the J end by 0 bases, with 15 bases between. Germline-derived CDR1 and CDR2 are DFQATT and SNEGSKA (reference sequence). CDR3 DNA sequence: TGCAGTGCCTCCCGGTCAGGTTACTCCTACGAGCAGTACTTC. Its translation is CSASRSGYSYEQYF.

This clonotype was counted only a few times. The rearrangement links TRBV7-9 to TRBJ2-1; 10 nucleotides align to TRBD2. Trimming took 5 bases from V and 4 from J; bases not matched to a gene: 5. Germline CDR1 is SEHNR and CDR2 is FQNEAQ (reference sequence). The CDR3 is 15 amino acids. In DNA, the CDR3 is TGTGCCAGCAGCGGGCTAGCGGGAGATTACAATGAGCAGTTCTTC. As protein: CASSGLAGDYNEQFF.

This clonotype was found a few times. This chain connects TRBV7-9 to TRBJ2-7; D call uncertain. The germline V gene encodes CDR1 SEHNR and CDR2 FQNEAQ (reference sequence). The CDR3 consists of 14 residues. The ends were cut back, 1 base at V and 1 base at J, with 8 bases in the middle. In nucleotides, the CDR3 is TGTGCCAGCAGCTTAGGGTACCGATCCTACGAGCAGTACTTC. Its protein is CASSLGYRSYEQYF.

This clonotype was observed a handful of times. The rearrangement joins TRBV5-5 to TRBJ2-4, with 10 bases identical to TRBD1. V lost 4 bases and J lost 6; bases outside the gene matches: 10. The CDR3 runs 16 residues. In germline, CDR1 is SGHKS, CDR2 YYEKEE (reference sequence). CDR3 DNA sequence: TGTGCCAGCAGCCCCTATTGGGACAGGGGAACAAACATTCAGTACTTC. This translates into CASSPYWDRGTNIQYF.

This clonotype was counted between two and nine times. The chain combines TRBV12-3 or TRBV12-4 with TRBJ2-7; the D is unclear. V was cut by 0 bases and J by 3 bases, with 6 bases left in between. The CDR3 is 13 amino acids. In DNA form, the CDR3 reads TGTGCCAGCAGTTTAGCGCCGGACTACGAGCAGTACTTC. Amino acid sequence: CASSLAPDYEQYF.

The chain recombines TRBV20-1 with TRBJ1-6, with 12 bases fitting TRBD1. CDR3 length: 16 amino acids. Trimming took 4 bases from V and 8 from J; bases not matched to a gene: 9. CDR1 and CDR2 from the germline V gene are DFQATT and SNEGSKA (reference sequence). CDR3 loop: CSAKKGTGGRDSPLHF. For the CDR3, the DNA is TGCAGTGCTAAGAAAGGGACAGGGGGCAGGGATTCACCCCTCCACTTT.

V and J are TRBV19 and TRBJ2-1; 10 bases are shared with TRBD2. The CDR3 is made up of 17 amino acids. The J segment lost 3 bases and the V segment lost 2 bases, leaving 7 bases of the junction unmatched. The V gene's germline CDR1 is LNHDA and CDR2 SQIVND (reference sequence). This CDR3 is CASSISSGSRNYNEQFF. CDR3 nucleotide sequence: TGTGCCAGTAGTATATCTAGCGGGAGTAGGAACTACAATGAGCAGTTCTTC.

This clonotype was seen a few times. The CDR3 bases are TGTGCCAGCAGCCTCCGGCGTTCTGGGTATTACAATGAGCAGTTCTTC. The encoded protein is CASSLRRSGYYNEQFF. The V gene is TRBV11-1, the J gene TRBJ2-1; no clear D. V lost 5 bases, J lost 4 bases, and 18 bases lay in between. Germline V lookup: CDR1 SGHAT, CDR2 FQDESV (reference sequence). CDR3 length: 16 amino acids.

The CDR3 DNA is TGTGCCAGCAGCTTAGAGTGGCGTGGAAAACTGTTTTTT. Translation: CASSLEWRGKLFF. The J gene is TRBJ1-4, the V gene TRBV7-9; D is ambiguous. Trimming cost V 1 base and J 10 bases, with 10 bases left between them. The CDR3 consists of 13 residues. Germline values: CDR1 SEHNR, CDR2 FQNEAQ (reference sequence).

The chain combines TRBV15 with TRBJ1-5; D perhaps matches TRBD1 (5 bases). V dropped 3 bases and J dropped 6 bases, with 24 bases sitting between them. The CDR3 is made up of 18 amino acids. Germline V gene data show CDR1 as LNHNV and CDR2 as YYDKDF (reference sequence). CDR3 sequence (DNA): TGTGCCACCAGCAGTCTCATGTTATTACAGGACGTGGCTCAGCCCCAGCATTTT. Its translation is CATSSLMLLQDVAQPQHF.

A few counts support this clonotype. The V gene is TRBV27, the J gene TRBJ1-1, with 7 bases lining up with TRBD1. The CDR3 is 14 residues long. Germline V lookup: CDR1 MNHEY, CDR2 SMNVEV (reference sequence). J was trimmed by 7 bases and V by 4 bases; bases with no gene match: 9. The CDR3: CASSSRGGINEAFF. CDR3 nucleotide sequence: TGTGCCAGCAGTTCCAGGGGGGGAATTAATGAAGCTTTCTTT.

The CDR3 spells CASSHDSRDYYEQYF. CDR3 DNA sequence: TGCGCCAGCAGCCACGATTCCCGGGACTACTACGAGCAGTACTTC. V is TRBV4-1 and J is TRBJ2-7; 7 nucleotides line up with TRBD2. This CDR3 is built from 15 residues. Trimming took 3 bases from V and 3 from J; bases not matched to a gene: 8. Per the germline V gene, CDR1 is MGHRA and CDR2 is YSYEKL.

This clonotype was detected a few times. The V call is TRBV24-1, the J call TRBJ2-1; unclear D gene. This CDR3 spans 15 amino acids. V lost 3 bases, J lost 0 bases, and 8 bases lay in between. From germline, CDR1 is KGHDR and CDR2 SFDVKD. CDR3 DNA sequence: TGTGCCACCAGTGATGTTGTTAGCTCCTACAATGAGCAGTTCTTC. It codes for CATSDVVSSYNEQFF.